Listed here are 21 T cell receptor beta chains from one sample, sequenced in a study of early T cells in non-severe SARS-CoV-2 infection. One entry per CDR3 protein, called by TCRdb with MiXCR from the 5' RACE reads. Of about 56,000 distinct CDR3 sequences in the sample, approximately 15% are singletons; the top ten hold about 4%. Specimen: whole blood, collected at baseline. These receptors were collected from an adult who was a healthcare worker with PCR-confirmed SARS-CoV-2 infection or an uninfected control (not recorded which).

This clonotype has ten or more counts. CDR3 in DNA: TGTGCCAGCAGCTTAAACGGAAACTATGGCTACACCTTC. Protein product: CASSLNGNYGYTF. The rearrangement joins TRBV5-6 to TRBJ1-2; no definite D call. The CDR3 extends over 13 amino acids. Per germline, CDR1 SGHDT and CDR2 YYEEEE. V lost 2 bases and J 2 bases, leaving 7 bases between the germline ends. Drawing the rest from reference TRBV5-6 and TRBJ1-2, the complete variable domain is DAGVTQSPTHLIKTRGQQVTLRCSPKSGHDTVSWYQQALGQGPQFIFQYYEEEERQRGNFPDRFSGHQFPNYSSELNVNALLLGDSALYLCASSLNGNYGYTFGSGTRLTVV.

This clonotype has just a few counts. V is TRBV6-2 or TRBV6-3 and J is TRBJ1-1; no firm D call. CDR3 length equals 11 residues. CDR1 is MNHEY, CDR2 SVGEGT, per germline. The V end was cut by 6 bases, the J end by 1 base, with 3 bases between. The CDR3 loop is CASSKNTEAFF. CDR3 DNA: TGTGCCAGCAGCAAGAACACTGAAGCTTTCTTT.

This clonotype was detected only a few times. The rearrangement uses TRBV21-1 and TRBJ2-5; the table gives TRBD2 as D, unverified against the DNA. TRBV21-1 is a pseudogene segment. The CDR3 contains 14 residues. CDR3 sequence: CASSSSAGTETQYF. In DNA, the CDR3 is TGTGCCAGCAGCTCGTCCGCGGGTACGGAGACCCAGTACTTC.

This clonotype was detected many times. This rearrangement joins TRBV12-3 or TRBV12-4 to TRBJ2-7; D might be TRBD1 or TRBD2, each matching 6 bases. The CDR3 covers 14 residues. Trimming pared 5 bases from V and 4 bases from J, leaving 15 bases between. The CDR3 protein is CASSPRTGTYEQYF. The CDR3 nucleotides read TGTGCCAGCAGTCCCAGAACAGGGACTTACGAGCAGTACTTC.

This chain uses TRBV12-3 or TRBV12-4 with TRBJ2-6, with D perhaps matching TRBD1 (5 bases). The CDR3 extends over 15 amino acids. Trimming took off 6 bases at V and 0 bases at J, with 9 bases between the two ends. CDR3 residues: CASSRESSGANVLTF. The CDR3 DNA sequence: TGTGCCAGCAGCAGGGAAAGCTCTGGGGCCAACGTCCTGACTTTC.

The sample holds one count of this clonotype. CDR3 loop: CASSPRGLAGGRNEQFF. In nucleotides, the CDR3 is TGTGCCAGCAGCCCCAGAGGGCTAGCGGGAGGCCGCAATGAGCAGTTCTTC. V is TRBV12-3 or TRBV12-4 and J is TRBJ2-1; the match to TRBD2 covers 11 bases. J lost 6 bases, V lost 6 bases, and 13 bases had no gene match. The CDR3 has 17 amino acids.

This clonotype has ten or more counts. The chain carries TRBV10-2 and TRBJ2-3, with unresolved D. The germline V gene encodes CDR1 WSHSY and CDR2 SAAADI. Trimming stripped 7 bases from V and 5 bases from J, with 13 bases between. CDR3 length equals 13 residues. The CDR3 protein is CASKDPAGDTQYF. The DNA of the CDR3 is TGCGCCAGCAAAGACCCCGCTGGAGATACGCAGTATTTT.

The V call is TRBV20-1, the J call TRBJ2-1; 9 bases are shared with TRBD2. Per the germline V gene, CDR1 is DFQATT and CDR2 is SNEGSKA (reference sequence). V gave up 8 bases and J gave up 6 bases; unmatched junction bases: 14. This CDR3 region has 15 residues. CDR3 in amino acids: CSPFPASGDGNEQFF. DNA of the CDR3: TGCAGTCCCTTCCCGGCTAGCGGGGATGGCAATGAGCAGTTCTTC.

In regard to this clonotype: A junction boundary mismatches the germline segment, possibly from a read error. This chain joins TRBV7-8 and TRBJ2-3; perhaps TRBD2 as D (5 bases). The germline CDR1 and CDR2 sequences are SGHVS and FQNEAQ. The CDR3 totals 17 residues. The CDR3 protein is CASSLQARSGYANTQFF. In nucleotides, the CDR3 is TGTGCCAGCAGCTTACAGGCCCGGTCGGGGTACGCGAATACGCAGTTTTTT.

This clonotype was seen more than once but under ten times. The genes are TRBV11-2 and TRBJ2-3, with 13 bases identical to TRBD2. Germline lookup yields CDR1 SGHAT and CDR2 FQNNGV. The V gene end was trimmed by 4 bases and the J gene end by 6 bases; junction bases not matched to a gene: 4. This CDR3 comprises 15 residues. The CDR3 protein is CASSSLAGGTDTQYF. The CDR3 DNA sequence: TGTGCCAGCAGCTCACTAGCGGGGGGGACGGATACGCAGTATTTT.

The CDR3 spells CASSDDSNQPQHF. The CDR3 DNA is TGTGCCAGCAGCGATGACAGCAATCAGCCCCAGCATTTT. The chain is built from TRBV2 and TRBJ1-5; D gene unclear. The CDR3 is 13 amino acids. V dropped 6 bases and J dropped 1 base, with 7 bases sitting between them. CDR1 is SNHLY and CDR2 is FYNNEI in the germline V gene. Full variable domain (outside the CDR3, taken from reference TRBV2 and TRBJ1-5): EPEVTQTPSHQVTQMGQEVILRCVPISNHLYFYWYRQILGQKVEFLVSFYNNEISEKSEIFDDQFSVERPDGSNFTLKIRSTKLEDSAMYFCASSDDSNQPQHFGDGTRLSIL.

The chain is built from TRBV20-1 and TRBJ2-5; TRBD2 agrees at 7 bases. The CDR3 sequence is 15 residues long. V lost 5 bases and J lost 5; bases outside the gene matches: 14. From germline, CDR1 is DFQATT and CDR2 SNEGSKA (reference sequence). This chain's CDR3 is CSALPLVVGGETQYF. CDR3 sequence (DNA): TGCAGTGCTTTGCCCCTTGTTGTGGGAGGGGAGACCCAGTACTTC.

This clonotype has only a few counts. The chain is built from TRBV11-3 and TRBJ2-1, with 9 bases aligning to TRBD2. The CDR3 is made up of 16 amino acids. The J segment lost 9 bases and the V segment lost 4 bases, leaving 13 bases of the junction unmatched. Germline loops: CDR1 SGHNT, CDR2 YENEEA. For the CDR3, the DNA is TGTGCCAGCAGCTCCAATCCACTAGCGGGTCTTACTGAGCAGTTCTTC. Residues: CASSSNPLAGLTEQFF.

This clonotype was observed a few times. J is TRBJ1-1 and V is TRBV28; the match to TRBD1 covers 7 bases. The CDR3 covers 15 residues. J gave up 1 base and V 4 bases, and 6 bases lay outside the gene matches. CDR1 MDHEN and CDR2 SYDVKM come from the germline V gene. CDR3: CASSSRGGGNTEAFF. As DNA, the CDR3 is TGTGCCAGCAGTTCTAGAGGGGGCGGGAACACTGAAGCTTTCTTT.

The table lists this clonotype with a few counts. J is TRBJ2-2 and V is TRBV11-2; D may correspond to TRBD1 or TRBD2 (5 bases each). The CDR3 length is 15 residues. Germline V CDR1 and CDR2: SGHAT, FQNNGV. Trimming removed 5 bases from V and 1 base from J, with 11 bases in between. For the CDR3, the DNA is TGTGCCAGCAGCGCCGGGACCAAGAACACCGGGGAGCTGTTTTTT. Translated: CASSAGTKNTGELFF.

By proportion, this clonotype is medium-sized. The V gene is TRBV7-9, the J gene TRBJ2-7; D not certain. Between the trimmed V and J ends, which lost 5 bases and 4 bases, there was a span of 6 bases. The CDR3 contains 11 residues. Germline V gives CDR1 SEHNR, CDR2 FQNEAQ (reference sequence). CDR3 loop: CASSPQYEQYF. For the CDR3, the DNA is TGTGCCAGCAGCCCTCAGTACGAGCAGTACTTC.

This clonotype was recorded a few times. J is TRBJ2-3 and V is TRBV6-6, with D uncertain. This CDR3 region has 13 residues. The V and J ends lost 5 bases and 2 bases respectively, with 8 bases between them. Germline lookup yields CDR1 MNHNY and CDR2 SVGAGI (reference sequence). The CDR3 coding sequence is TGTGCCAGCAGTGTCGCTCCCACAGATACGCAGTATTTT. Translated, it gives CASSVAPTDTQYF.

The chain is built from TRBV21-1 and TRBJ2-7. TRBV21-1 is classified as a pseudogene. The CDR3 consists of 17 residues. The chain's CDR3 is CASSKAHLGRSLYEQYF. The CDR3 nucleotides read TGTGCCAGCAGCAAAGCTCACCTGGGTAGGAGCCTCTACGAGCAGTACTTC.

The chain uses TRBV10-2 and TRBJ1-2; D may be TRBD1 (5 bases). CDR1 and CDR2 (germline): WSHSY, SAAADI. Trimming removed 5 bases at V and 5 bases at J, with 9 bases between. The CDR3 is 12 amino acids. The CDR3 nucleotides are TGCGCCAGCAGTCGGGACGATTATGGCTACACCTTC. Translated: CASSRDDYGYTF.

This clonotype was observed many times. CDR3 loop: CASSLGPTGTNGYTF. The CDR3 DNA reads as TGTGCCAGCAGCTTAGGCCCTACAGGGACGAATGGCTACACCTTC. This chain links TRBV13 with TRBJ1-2; possibly TRBD1 for D (6 bases). Germline CDR1 reads PRHDT; CDR2 reads FYEKMQ (reference sequence). The CDR3 has 15 amino acids. V lost 0 bases to trimming and J lost 6 bases, with 14 bases between them.

The chain couples TRBV5-1 to TRBJ2-1, with D possibly being TRBD1 or TRBD2 (5 bases each). CDR3 length equals 16 residues. Germline V gene sequence: CDR1 SGHRS, CDR2 YFSETQ. Trimming pared 4 bases from V and 4 bases from J, leaving 18 bases between. In nucleotides, the CDR3 is TGCGCCAGCAGCCCGGGAAGGGGCAGGGTTTACAATGAGCAGTTCTTC. Translating it yields CASSPGRGRVYNEQFF.